This T cell receptor (beta chain) is from a study of identical twins. Findings of the study overall: For monozygotic twins, models underestimated out-of-frame TCR alpha sharing.

MiXCR was run by TCRdb on the 5' RACE reads, yielding one entry per CDR3 protein. The sample shows about 530,000 distinct CDR3 sequences, about a fifth of them seen only once. This clonotype was found a few times. The antigen is not known. This CDR3 spans 13 amino acids. The V gene lost 2 bases and the J gene lost 4 bases, with 9 bases spanning the gap. CDR1 and CDR2 (germline): SGHKS, YYEKEE (reference sequence). The same sample was also used in a study of yellow fever vaccine responses in identical twins.

The receptor comes from a woman between 18 and 29 years old in good health. The sequencing sample was made of CD4+ T cells sorted from blood. This chain joins TRBV5-5 and TRBJ1-2; weak D call: TRBD1 (5 bases). The CDR3 bases are TGTGCCAGCAGCTTACGGGACGGCTATGGCTACACCTTC. Its translation: CASSLRDGYGYTF.